The source of this TCR beta chain is a study of shared clonotypes between healthy human individuals (dated by TCRdb to about 2020). Study-level background: The cohort included a few men and a couple of women between 18 and 49 years of age. To estimate repertoire size and how much clonotypes are shared between individuals, the study performed deep sequencing of blood TCR repertoires from roughly five healthy adults. For each donor, CD4 naive and CD4 memory were each run on three plates, CD8 naive on two plates, and CD8 memory on one plate. Between about 0.8 and 9 billion PBMCs per donor were obtained by leukapheresis. Libraries were prepared and TCR repertoires were sequenced by different laboratories using diverse techniques, in order to increase sequencing depth and limit assay-specific biases. Study-wide conclusions, independent of this receptor: Because the study included a small number of donors, the genetic and exposure-history diversity represented was limited. When several donors were compared, the shared fraction of clonotypes was approximately 5% for naive CD4, around 3.6% for naive CD8, 2% to 2.5% for memory CD4, and less than 0.45% for memory CD8. Larger estimated clonotype richness was generally found for naive subsets than for memory subsets. Incomplete sequencing was indicated by rarefaction of sorted-subset datasets, despite the large sequencing depth. Sampling was restricted to blood, and TCR repertoires in tissues likely differ from the TCR repertoires found in blood. Pairwise subsampling led to the expectation that sequencing depth would affect the degree of clonotype sharing among donors. Compared with non-shared clonotypes, clonotypes shared by all four sorted-subset donors had higher generation probabilities.

As regards this clone: The antigen this receptor binds is unknown. Base qualities are not at hand, and no much larger clone is one base apart.

V loses 5 bases of germline sequence and J loses 5 bases, and the interval between the two ends is 23 bases. The CDR3, cysteine through phenylalanine, is 17 amino acids long. The kept DNA is CDR3 alone, 51 bases in frame from the first base. The germline V gene yields SGHTA for CDR1 and FQGNSA for CDR2. Using the deep immunoSEQ assay, multiplex PCR amplified TCR CDR3 regions from genomic DNA. Extracted genomic DNA from each cell subset was spread evenly across all wells of several immunoSEQ 96-well plates, with each plate serving as a replicate. For sorted subsets, about 200 ng genomic DNA, equal to tens of thousands of T cell genomes, was loaded into each replicate PCR. Purified libraries were measured with a Qubit 3.0 fluorometer, size-checked on a Bioanalyzer 2100, and measured again with the KAPA Library Quantification kit. Every immunoSEQ 96-well plate was sequenced on a separate single-read 150-cycle Illumina NextSeq 550 flow cell. Processing in the source paper ran as follows. The immunoSEQ output contained only junctional sequences without quality scores, so filtering could not match that applied to full-length reads. To assign V/J genes and CDR3, sequences were annotated against IMGT germline references using PyIR, a Python wrapper for IgBLAST v1.9. Any read was removed if the V/J assignment was weak (E-value above 1e-6), the CDR3 was missing, or the read contained stop codons, out-of-frame junctions, or ambiguous translated residues. V3J clonotypes were defined as sequences sharing an identical inferred V gene, J gene, and CDR3 amino acid sequence. The percentage overlap between two repertoires was calculated by dividing the number of shared unique clonotypes by the size of the smaller repertoire. Repertoire richness was assessed with RTK rarefaction, the Chao1 estimator, and Recon v2.1 estimates of unobserved clonotypes. Generation probabilities were computed with OLGA for all TCRbeta clonotypes obtained by the gDNA method from four donors. TCRdb obtained this table from immuneACCESS and retained in-frame rearrangements with V and J assigned. These tables miss some clones; where compared with another copy, unresolved V genes account for less than half of the shortfall, and the remainder is unexplained. The DNA gave D and trimming, while V, J and clone size come from that table. Counted in this sample were about 2.4 million clones; roughly 92% of them appeared once. Together, the top ten hold around 0.14% of the sample.

Healthy HIV-negative adults with no recently reported acute infections or vaccinations were included as donors. Every donor was a Caucasian adult living in Nashville, Tennessee, USA. Magnetic negative selection was used to enrich CD4+ T cells, after which naive cells were positively selected on CD45RA and the negative fraction became the memory subset. Blood was collected by leukapheresis, and PBMCs were isolated by Ficoll-Histopaque density gradient centrifugation and then cryopreserved in liquid nitrogen vapor phase. Analytical flow cytometry was used to check the purity and quantity of every magnetically sorted T cell population. Genomic DNA was isolated from each sorted fraction and quantified by UV absorbance on a Nanodrop 2000c.

Sequenced input: naive CD4+ T cells sorted from blood. The sample's cell subset or site label, in plain terms: CD45RA+ positively selected. The source of this sequence is a young man in good health. The chain is assembled from TRBV7-2 and TRBJ2-3; matching of 5 bases hints at TRBD1 as the D gene. The CDR3 region: CASSIMRQRPVRDTQYF. The DNA reads as follows: TGTGCCAGCAGCATTATGCGACAGCGCCCCGTGAGAGATACGCAGTATTTT.